This paragraph covers one T cell receptor (beta chain) sequence. These data originate in a study of T cell changes during pregnancy in multiple sclerosis. Clones were sequenced by immunoSEQ multiplex PCR, and TCRdb holds only the in-frame ones, with some missing. The table has around 66,000 clones, under 95% seen once. The V gene's germline CDR1 is MDHEN and CDR2 SYDVKM. The CDR3 covers 15 residues. J gave up 3 bases and V 3 bases, and 5 bases lay outside the gene matches. The clonotype was recovered from a female donor in good health, enrolled as a control in a pregnancy study. This chain joins TRBV28 and TRBJ2-3, with 8 positions matching TRBD2. The sample here was peripheral blood, taken in the first trimester of pregnancy. The CDR3 DNA sequence: TGTGCCAGCAGTTTGGGGAGCGGGAGTACAGATACGCAGTATTTT. This codes for CASSLGSGSTDTQYF.